The clone carrying this TCR delta chain was found a few times. TCRdb's protein, taken from a much larger clone, differs from this DNA's translation at residue 4, likely owing to a read error; the protein displayed comes from the DNA. The germline CDR1 and CDR2 sequences are GEAIGNYY and EKD. This CDR3 region has 15 residues. Trimming stripped 4 bases from V and 6 bases from J, with 17 bases between. This record belongs to a study of gamma-delta chains in newborns, infants, children. Study at large: Polyclonal expansion of innate γδ T cells after birth follows microbial exposure.

TCRdb re-processed the reads using CATT. The repertoire holds 1,500 to 2,000 delta-chain clones, with more than 0.95% as singletons. The rearrangement links TRDV2 to TRDJ2; D is perhaps TRDD2 or TRDD3 (6 bases each). The sequencing input was blood. The receptor was derived from a child who was a newborn, infant or young child, either healthy, febrile or measles-vaccinated (not recorded which). CDR3 nucleotide sequence: TGTGCCTGTGAATCGCTCCTACCTGGGGCAGCACAACTCTTCTTT. Amino acids: CACESLLPGAAQLFF.